This TCR beta chain appears in the sequencing data of a study of OX40 agonist ivuxolimab in advanced cancers. Study-wide findings and caveats: At 0.1 to 3.0 mg/kg and by week 6, clonal expansion occurred in CD4+ and CD8+ blood T cells. Undetermined was the antigen specificity of the expanded peripheral T cells.

The germline CDR1 and CDR2 sequences are SEHNR and FQNEAQ (reference sequence). The CDR3 contains 16 residues. V dropped 3 bases and J dropped 8; count of bases not matched to a gene: 12. As concerns this clone: Its specificity is not known.

Baseline, cycle 4 day 1, and cycle 7 day 1 were the blood sampling points. Measured with immunoSEQ multiplex PCR; TCRdb has only the in-frame clones, and not every one. Seen here are approximately 100,000 clones, roughly 88% observed once, and the top ten hold 3.8%. The receptor was isolated from an adult with an advanced solid tumor such as melanoma, head and neck, liver or kidney cancer. This chain connects TRBV7-9 to TRBJ2-1; TRBD2 agrees at 8 bases. This specimen was CD4+ or CD8+ T cells sorted from blood, taken in a trial of the OX40 agonist ivuxolimab. CDR3 sequence (DNA): TGTGCCAGCAGCTTGGCAACTAGCGGAGGCGGGGATGAGCAGTTCTTC. Translation: CASSLATSGGGDEQFF.